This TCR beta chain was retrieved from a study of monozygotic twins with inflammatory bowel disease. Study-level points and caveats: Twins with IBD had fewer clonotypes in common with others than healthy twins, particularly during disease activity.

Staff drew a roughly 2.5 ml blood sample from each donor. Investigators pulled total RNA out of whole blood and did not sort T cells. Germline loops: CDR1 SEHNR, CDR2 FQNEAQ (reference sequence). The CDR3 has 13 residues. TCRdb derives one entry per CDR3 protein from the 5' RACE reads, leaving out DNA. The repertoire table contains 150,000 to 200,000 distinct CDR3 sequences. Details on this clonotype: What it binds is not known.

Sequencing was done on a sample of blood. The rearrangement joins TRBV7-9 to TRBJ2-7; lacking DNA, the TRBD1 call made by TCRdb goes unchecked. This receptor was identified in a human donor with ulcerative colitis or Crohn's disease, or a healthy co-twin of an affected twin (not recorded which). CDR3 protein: CASSPQGRYEQYF.